A single T cell receptor beta chain is shown here with its context. The second PCR ran 7 to 11 cycles with a sample-barcoded 5' primer and J-beta primers. TCRdb itself ran the 5' RACE reads through MiXCR, one entry per CDR3 protein. This sample has some 1,800,000 distinct CDR3 sequences, with about two fifths found just once. The CDR3 consists of 16 residues. The germline gives CDR1 SGHRS, CDR2 YFSETQ. The germline V and J ends were trimmed by 4 bases and 0 bases, with 16 bases remaining between them. This entry belongs to a study of blood T cells in healthy people across ages. The V gene is TRBV5-1, the J gene TRBJ1-2, with TRBD1 as a possible D gene (5 bases). The receptor was derived from a human donor in good health. The sequenced sample was blood. CDR3 nucleotides: TGCGCCAGCAGCCCGATTCGGGGCAGGACTAACTATGGCTACACCTTC. Translation: CASSPIRGRTNYGYTF. The variable domain in full, completed from reference TRBV5-1 and TRBJ1-2, reads KAGVTQTPRYLIKTRGQQVTLSCSPISGHRSVSWYQQTPGQGLQFLFEYFSETQRNKGNFPGRFSGRQFSNSRSEMNVSTLELGDSALYLCASSPIRGRTNYGYTFGSGTRLTVV.